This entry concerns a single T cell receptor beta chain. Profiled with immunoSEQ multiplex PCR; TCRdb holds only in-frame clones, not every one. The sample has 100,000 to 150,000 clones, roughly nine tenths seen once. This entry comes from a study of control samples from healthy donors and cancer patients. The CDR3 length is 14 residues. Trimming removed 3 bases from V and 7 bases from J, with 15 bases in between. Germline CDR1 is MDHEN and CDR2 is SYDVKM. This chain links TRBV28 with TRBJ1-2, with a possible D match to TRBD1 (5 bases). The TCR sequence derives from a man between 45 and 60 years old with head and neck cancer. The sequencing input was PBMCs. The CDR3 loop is CASSLGQAPGGYTF. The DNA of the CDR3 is TGTGCCAGCAGTTTGGGGCAGGCCCCGGGTGGCTACACCTTC.